The source of this T cell receptor beta chain is a study of blood T cells in healthy people across ages. PBMCs were isolated at a quantity of at least 6.5 million per sample. A second roughly 7 to 11 cycle PCR used barcoded and J-beta primers. From each sample, at least 2.5 million paired-end reads containing CDR3 were obtained. TCRdb passed the 5' RACE reads through MiXCR, listing each CDR3 protein once. The sample has just under 900,000 distinct CDR3 sequences; under 35% are singletons. J lost 4 bases, V lost 3 bases, and 10 bases had no gene match. Per germline, CDR1 GTSNPN and CDR2 SVGIG (reference sequence). The CDR3 totals 15 residues. Study conclusions and caveats: While age rose, TCR beta diversity per million T cells dropped in a roughly linear way.

Regarding this clonotype: The antigen remains unidentified.

This receptor was identified in a woman aged 80 or over in good health. The gene calls are TRBV30 and TRBJ2-3; 7 positions match TRBD1. The specimen was blood. The CDR3 region is CAWRVTGAPPDTQYF. The DNA for the CDR3 is TGTGCCTGGAGGGTAACAGGGGCCCCTCCAGATACGCAGTATTTT.